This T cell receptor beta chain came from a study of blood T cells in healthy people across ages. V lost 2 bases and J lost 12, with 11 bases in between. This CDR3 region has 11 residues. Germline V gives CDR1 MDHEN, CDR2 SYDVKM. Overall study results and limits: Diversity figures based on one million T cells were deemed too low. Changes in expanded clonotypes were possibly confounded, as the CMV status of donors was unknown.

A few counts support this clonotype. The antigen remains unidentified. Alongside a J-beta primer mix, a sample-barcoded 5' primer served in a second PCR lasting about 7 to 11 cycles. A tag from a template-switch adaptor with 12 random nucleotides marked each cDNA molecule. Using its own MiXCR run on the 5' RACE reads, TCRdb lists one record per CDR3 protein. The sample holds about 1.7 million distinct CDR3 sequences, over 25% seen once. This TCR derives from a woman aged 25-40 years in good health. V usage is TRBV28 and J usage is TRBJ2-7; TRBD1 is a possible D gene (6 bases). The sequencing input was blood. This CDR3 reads CASSLQGLAYF. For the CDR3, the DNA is TGTGCCAGCAGTTTACAGGGGCTGGCGTACTTC.